Sequencing of this TCR beta chain was carried out in a study of T cells in Graves' hyperthyroidism and ophthalmopathy. The CDR3 has 14 amino acids. V was trimmed by 8 bases and J by 5 bases, leaving 19 bases between them. Germline values: CDR1 MNHEY, CDR2 SVGEGT. Isolation of PBMCs was performed on around 9.4 ml fresh peripheral blood. Researchers took RNA transcripts and amplified the TCR beta CDR3 regions from them. TCR CDR3 underwent first-round RT-PCR with the HTBI primer set. TCRdb re-called the multiplex PCR reads through MiXCR, storing one row per CDR3 protein. The table lists about 400,000 distinct CDR3 sequences, roughly 15% of them singletons.

The genes are TRBV6-2 or TRBV6-3 and TRBJ2-7; a possible D gene is TRBD1 (6 bases). The sequenced material came from blood. The sequence derives from a woman between 18 and 30 years old with Graves' hyperthyroidism. CDR3 sequence: CASGSLGALDEQYF. The CDR3 nucleotides are TGTGCCAGCGGGTCGTTGGGGGCCCTGGACGAGCAGTACTTC.